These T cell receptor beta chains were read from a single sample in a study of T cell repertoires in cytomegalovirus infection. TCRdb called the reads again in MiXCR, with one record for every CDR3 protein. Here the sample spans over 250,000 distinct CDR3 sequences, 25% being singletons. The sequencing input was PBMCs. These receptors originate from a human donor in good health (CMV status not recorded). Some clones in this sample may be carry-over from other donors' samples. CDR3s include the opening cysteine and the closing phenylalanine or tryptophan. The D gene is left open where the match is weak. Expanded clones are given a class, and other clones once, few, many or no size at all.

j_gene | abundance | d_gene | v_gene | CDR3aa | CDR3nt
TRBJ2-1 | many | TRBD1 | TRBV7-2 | CASSPDRGFYNEQFF | TGTGCCAGCAGTCCTGACAGGGGATTTTACAATGAGCAGTTCTTC
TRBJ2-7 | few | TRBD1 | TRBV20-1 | CSARSLDREGEQYF | TGCAGTGCACGAAGCTTAGACAGGGAAGGCGAGCAGTACTTC
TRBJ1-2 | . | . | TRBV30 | CAWSPSGGYTF | TGTGCCTGGAGCCCGTCGGGAGGCTACACCTTC
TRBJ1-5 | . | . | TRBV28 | CASSLPQGSSQPQHF | TGTGCCAGCAGTCTACCACAGGGTTCCTCTCAGCCCCAGCATTTT
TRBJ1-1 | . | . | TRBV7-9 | CASSRVGGPTNTEAFF | TGTGCCAGCAGCCGTGTGGGGGGCCCTACGAACACTGAAGCTTTCTTT
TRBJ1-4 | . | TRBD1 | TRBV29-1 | CSVGQGATNEKLFF | TGCAGCGTCGGACAGGGAGCAACTAATGAAAAACTGTTTTTT
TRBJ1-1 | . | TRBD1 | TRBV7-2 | CASSSYAGTANTEAFF | TGTGCCAGCAGCTCTTATGCCGGGACAGCGAACACTGAAGCTTTCTTT
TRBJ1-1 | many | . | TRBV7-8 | CASSKRQVETEAFF | TGTGCCAGCAGCAAACGACAGGTGGAGACTGAAGCTTTCTTT
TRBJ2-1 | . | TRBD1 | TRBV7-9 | CASSSPGQGLDEQFF | TGTGCCAGCAGCTCCCCGGGACAGGGGCTGGATGAGCAGTTCTTC
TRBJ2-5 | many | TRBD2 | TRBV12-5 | CASGLDREGTQYF | TGTGCTAGTGGTTTGGACCGGGAGGGGACCCAGTACTTC
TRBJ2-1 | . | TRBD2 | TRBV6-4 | CASSAGGPYNEQFF | TGTGCCAGCAGTGCGGGGGGGCCCTACAATGAGCAGTTCTTC
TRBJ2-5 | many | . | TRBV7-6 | CASSSRVGRTKETQYF | TGTGCCAGCAGCTCCAGAGTAGGGCGGACCAAAGAGACCCAGTACTTC
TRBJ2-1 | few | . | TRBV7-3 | CASSHYPSPSADSYNEQFF | TGTGCCAGCAGCCACTATCCCTCCCCTAGTGCGGACTCCTACAATGAGCAGTTCTTC
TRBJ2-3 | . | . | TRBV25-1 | CASTHGDTQYF | TGTGCCAGCACCCACGGAGATACGCAGTATTTT
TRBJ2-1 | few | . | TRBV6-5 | CASSYSNRRGDGEQFF | TGTGCCAGCAGTTACTCTAACCGAAGAGGGGACGGTGAGCAGTTCTTC
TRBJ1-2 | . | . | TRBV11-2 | CASSIRPRDNYGYTF | TGTGCCAGCAGCATTAGACCTCGGGACAACTATGGCTACACCTTC